This entry is about one T cell receptor beta chain. This entry is derived from a study of blood T cell repertoires in COVID-19. Study information: Sites in the United States, Italy and Spain provided acute and convalescent COVID-19 samples. T cells, B-cell-depleted T cells, or PBMCs provided the cDNA or gDNA that served as material.

The V gene's germline CDR1 is MGHDK and CDR2 SYGVNS. With V trimmed by 2 bases and J by 5 bases, 2 bases remained unmatched. The CDR3 is made up of 14 amino acids. In the original analysis: Reference gene primer amplification gave estimated nucleated cell counts. Sequenced by immunoSEQ multiplex PCR; TCRdb stores in-frame clones only, minus some. V and J calls and clone size follow that table, whereas D and trimming were derived from the DNA. The profile covers about 84,000 clones, with around 80% appearing a single time and roughly two fifths taken by the ten largest. The source of this sequence is a man aged 80 or over with active or convalescent COVID-19. This chain connects TRBV25-1 to TRBJ2-3, with 9 bases lining up with TRBD2. Sample: peripheral blood. The CDR3 here is CASSEIAGEDTQYF. Here the CDR3 DNA reads TGTGCCAGCAGTGAAATAGCGGGGGAAGATACGCAGTATTTT. Supplemented by reference TRBV25-1 and TRBJ2-3, the full variable domain reads EADIYQTPRYLVIGTGKKITLECSQTMGHDKMYWYQQDPGMELHLIHYSYGVNSTEKGDLSSESTVSRIRTEHFPLTLESARPSHTSQYLCASSEIAGEDTQYFGPGTRLTVL.